This T cell receptor beta chain was observed in a study of T cell changes during pregnancy in multiple sclerosis. Sequencing used immunoSEQ multiplex PCR; TCRdb keeps in-frame clones, though not all of them. The table includes approximately 37,000 clones, 85% to 90% detected once. Trimming took off 4 bases at V and 4 bases at J, with 13 bases between the two ends. The CDR3 sequence is 13 residues long. In germline, CDR1 is SQVTM, CDR2 ANQGSEA. V gene TRBV29-1 combines with J gene TRBJ2-5, with a tentative D call TRBD1 (6 bases). The TCR was taken from a female donor with multiple sclerosis, enrolled in a pregnancy study. Specimen: CD4+ T cells from peripheral blood mononuclear cells, collected in the first trimester of pregnancy. The CDR3 DNA reads TGCAGCGTTGGACAGGCCGAGGGAGAGACCCAGTACTTC. As protein: CSVGQAEGETQYF.